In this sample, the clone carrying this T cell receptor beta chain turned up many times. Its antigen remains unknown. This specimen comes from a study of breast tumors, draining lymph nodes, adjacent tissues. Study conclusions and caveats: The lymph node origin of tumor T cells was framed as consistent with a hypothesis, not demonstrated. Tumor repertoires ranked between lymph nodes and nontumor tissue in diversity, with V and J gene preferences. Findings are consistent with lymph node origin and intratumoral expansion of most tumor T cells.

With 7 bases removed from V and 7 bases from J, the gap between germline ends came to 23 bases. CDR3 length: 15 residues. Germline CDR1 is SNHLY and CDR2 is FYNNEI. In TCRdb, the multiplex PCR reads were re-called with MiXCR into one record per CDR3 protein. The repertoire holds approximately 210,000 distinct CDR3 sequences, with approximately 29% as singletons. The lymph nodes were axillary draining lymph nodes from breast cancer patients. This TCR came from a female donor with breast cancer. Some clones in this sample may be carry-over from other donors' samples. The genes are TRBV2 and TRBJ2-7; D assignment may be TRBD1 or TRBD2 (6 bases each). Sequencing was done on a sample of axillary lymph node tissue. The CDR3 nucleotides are TGTGCCAGCACCGCATGGGGGGCAGGGGCGGGGGAGCAGTACTTC. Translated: CASTAWGAGAGEQYF.